The clone carrying this T cell receptor (beta chain) has a count of ten or more. The authors amplified TCR beta CDR3 by multiplex PCR with 32 V and 13 J primers. TCRdb fed the multiplex PCR reads into MiXCR, producing one record per CDR3 protein. Of around 15,000 distinct CDR3 sequences in the sample, 30% to 35% are singletons; the top ten hold approximately 16%. The sample is drawn from a study of immune heterogeneity within non-small cell lung tumors. Bulk tumor gDNA, roughly 600 ng per sample, served as the TCR template. Biopsies, several per primary tumor and spaced far apart, were collected during surgery. Patients underwent curative surgery for non-small cell lung cancer (untreated and newly diagnosed). Surgery with curative intent was being performed on the donors, who were newly diagnosed non-small cell lung cancer patients. The source material was lung tumor tissue. The receptor was derived from a woman between 45 and 65 years old with non-small cell lung cancer.

CDR3 DNA: TGTGCCAGTAGTATGTTAGCAGATACGCAGTATTTT. Its protein product is CASSMLADTQYF. V gene TRBV19 combines with J gene TRBJ2-3; no clear D. Trimming pared 3 bases from V and 4 bases from J, leaving 5 bases between. Germline assignment: CDR1 LNHDA and CDR2 SQIVND (reference sequence). The CDR3 loop spans 12 amino acids.